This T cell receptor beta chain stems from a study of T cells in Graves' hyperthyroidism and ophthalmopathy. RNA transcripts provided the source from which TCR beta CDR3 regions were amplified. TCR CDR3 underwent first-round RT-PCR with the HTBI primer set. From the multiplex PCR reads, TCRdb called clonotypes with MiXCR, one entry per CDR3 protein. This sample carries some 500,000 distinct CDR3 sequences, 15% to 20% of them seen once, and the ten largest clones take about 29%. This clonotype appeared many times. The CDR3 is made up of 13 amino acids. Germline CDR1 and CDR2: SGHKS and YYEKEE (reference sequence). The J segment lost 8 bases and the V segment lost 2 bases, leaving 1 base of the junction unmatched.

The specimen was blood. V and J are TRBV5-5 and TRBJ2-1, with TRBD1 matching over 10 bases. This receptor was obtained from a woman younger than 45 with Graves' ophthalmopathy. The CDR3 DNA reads TGTGCCAGCAGCTTAGGGACAGGGGATGAGCAGTTCTTC. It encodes CASSLGTGDEQFF. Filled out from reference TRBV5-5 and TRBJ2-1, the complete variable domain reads DAGVTQSPTHLIKTRGQQVTLRCSPISGHKSVSWYQQVLGQGPQFIFQYYEKEERGRGNFPDRFSARQFPNYSSELNVNALLLGDSALYLCASSLGTGDEQFFGPGTRLTVL.